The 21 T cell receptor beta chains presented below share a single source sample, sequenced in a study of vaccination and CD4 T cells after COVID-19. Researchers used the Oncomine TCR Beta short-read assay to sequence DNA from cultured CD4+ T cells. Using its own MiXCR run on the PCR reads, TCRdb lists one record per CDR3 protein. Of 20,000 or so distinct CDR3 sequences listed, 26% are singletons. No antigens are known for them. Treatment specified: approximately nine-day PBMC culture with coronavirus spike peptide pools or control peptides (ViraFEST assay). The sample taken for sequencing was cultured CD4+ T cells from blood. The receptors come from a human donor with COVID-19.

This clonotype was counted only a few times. CDR3 nucleotide sequence: TGCAGTGCTAGAGGGGACCCAGGGGGGAACACCATATATTTT. It codes for CSARGDPGGNTIYF. The chain employs TRBV20-1 and TRBJ1-3, with 7 bases fitting TRBD1. In germline, CDR1 is DFQATT, CDR2 SNEGSKA (reference sequence). The CDR3 has 14 residues. The trim removed 1 base at V and 7 bases at J, leaving 7 bases unmatched.

The CDR3 region is CASTQGGADGYTF. As DNA, the CDR3 is TGTGCCAGCACCCAAGGGGGCGCCGATGGCTACACCTTC. This chain joins TRBV11-2 and TRBJ1-2; 7 bases are a match to TRBD1. CDR3 length: 13 residues. After removal of 7 bases from V and 6 bases from J, the junction contained 8 bases not matched to a gene. Germline V gene lookup returns CDR1 SGHAT and CDR2 FQNNGV.

The CDR3 here is CASSQQETGGYEQYF. The DNA for the CDR3 is TGCGCCAGCAGCCAACAAGAGACAGGGGGTTACGAGCAGTACTTC. The chain combines TRBV4-3 with TRBJ2-7, with 9 bases that match TRBD1. CDR1 is LGHNA, CDR2 YSLEER, per germline. The CDR3 is 15 residues long. Trimming took 2 bases from V and 4 from J; bases not matched to a gene: 6.

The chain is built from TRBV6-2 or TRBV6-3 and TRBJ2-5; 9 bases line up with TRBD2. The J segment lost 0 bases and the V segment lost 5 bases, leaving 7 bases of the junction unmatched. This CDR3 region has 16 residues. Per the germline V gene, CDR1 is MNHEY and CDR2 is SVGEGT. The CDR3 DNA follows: TGTGCCAGCAGTGGCCTAGCGGGGCGCTACCAAGAGACCCAGTACTTC. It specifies CASSGLAGRYQETQYF.

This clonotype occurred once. CDR3 nucleotide sequence: TGTGCCAGCAGCCAAATCTACGGGGGGGCCCGTCAAGAGACCCAGTACTTC. It translates to CASSQIYGGARQETQYF. This rearrangement joins TRBV3-1 to TRBJ2-5; 8 bases match TRBD2. Germline V gene sequence: CDR1 LGHDT, CDR2 YNNKEL (reference sequence). Trimming cost V 2 bases and J 2 bases; bases outside gene matches: 10. This CDR3 is built from 17 residues.

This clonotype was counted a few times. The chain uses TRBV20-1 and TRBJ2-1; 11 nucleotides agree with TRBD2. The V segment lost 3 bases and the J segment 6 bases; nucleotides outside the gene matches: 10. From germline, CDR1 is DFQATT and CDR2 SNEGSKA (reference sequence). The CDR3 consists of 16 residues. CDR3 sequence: CSASDLRLAGPNEQFF. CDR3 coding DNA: TGCAGTGCTAGCGATCTCCGACTAGCGGGGCCCAATGAGCAGTTCTTC.

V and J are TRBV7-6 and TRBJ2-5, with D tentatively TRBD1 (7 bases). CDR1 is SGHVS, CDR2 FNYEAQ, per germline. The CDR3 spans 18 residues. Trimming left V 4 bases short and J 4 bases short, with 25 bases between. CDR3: CASSSLQPEGARGETQYF. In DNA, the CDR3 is TGTGCCAGCAGCTCACTTCAGCCGGAGGGGGCGCGGGGAGAGACCCAGTACTTC.

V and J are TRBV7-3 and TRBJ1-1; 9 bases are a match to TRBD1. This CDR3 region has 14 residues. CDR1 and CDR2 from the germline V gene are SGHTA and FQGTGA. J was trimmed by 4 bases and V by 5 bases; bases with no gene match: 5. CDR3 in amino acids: CASSPGTGLTEAFF. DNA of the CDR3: TGTGCCAGCAGCCCCGGGACAGGGCTCACTGAAGCTTTCTTT.

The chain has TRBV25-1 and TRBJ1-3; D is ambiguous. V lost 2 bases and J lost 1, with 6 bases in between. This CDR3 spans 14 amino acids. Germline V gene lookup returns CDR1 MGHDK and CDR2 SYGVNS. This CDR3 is CASSEEKSGNTIYF. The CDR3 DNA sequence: TGTGCCAGCAGTGAAGAGAAATCTGGAAACACCATATATTTT.

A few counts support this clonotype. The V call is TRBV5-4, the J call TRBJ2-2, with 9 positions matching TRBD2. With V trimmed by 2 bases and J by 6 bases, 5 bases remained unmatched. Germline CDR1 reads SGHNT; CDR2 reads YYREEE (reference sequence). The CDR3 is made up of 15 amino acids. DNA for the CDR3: TGTGCCAGCAGCTTCGGGCTAGCGGGGCCCGGGGAGCTGTTTTTT. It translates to CASSFGLAGPGELFF.

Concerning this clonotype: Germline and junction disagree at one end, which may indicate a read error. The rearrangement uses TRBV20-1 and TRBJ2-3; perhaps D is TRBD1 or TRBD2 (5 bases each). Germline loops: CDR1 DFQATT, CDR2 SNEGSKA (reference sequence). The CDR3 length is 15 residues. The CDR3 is CSARDSGSSTGTQYF. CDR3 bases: TGCAGTGCTAGAGATTCGGGTTCTAGCACAGGTACGCAGTATTTT.

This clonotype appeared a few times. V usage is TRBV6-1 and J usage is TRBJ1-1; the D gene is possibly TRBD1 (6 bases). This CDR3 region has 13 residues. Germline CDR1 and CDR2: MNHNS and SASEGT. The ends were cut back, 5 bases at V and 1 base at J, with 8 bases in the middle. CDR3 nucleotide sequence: TGTGCCAGCAGTCGGACAGCGAACACTGAAGCTTTCTTT. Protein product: CASSRTANTEAFF.

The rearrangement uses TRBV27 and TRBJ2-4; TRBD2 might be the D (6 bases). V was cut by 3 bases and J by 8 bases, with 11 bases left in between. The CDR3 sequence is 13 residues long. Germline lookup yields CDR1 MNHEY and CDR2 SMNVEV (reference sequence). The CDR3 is CASSLDGGYIQYF. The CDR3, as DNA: TGTGCCAGCAGTTTGGACGGAGGGTACATTCAGTACTTC.

The CDR3 spells CASSLVATNEKLFF. In nucleotides, the CDR3 is TGTGCCAGCAGTTTGGTCGCAACTAATGAAAAACTGTTTTTT. This rearrangement joins TRBV6-2 or TRBV6-3 to TRBJ1-4, with D unresolved. CDR3 length: 14 amino acids. The ends were cut back, 4 bases at V and 0 bases at J, with 6 bases in the middle. Germline loops: CDR1 MNHEY, CDR2 SVGEGT.

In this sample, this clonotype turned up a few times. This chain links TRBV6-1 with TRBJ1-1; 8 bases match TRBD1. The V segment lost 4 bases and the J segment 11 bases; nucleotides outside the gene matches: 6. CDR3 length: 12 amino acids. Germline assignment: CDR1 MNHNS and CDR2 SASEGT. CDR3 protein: CASSGTGLYAFF. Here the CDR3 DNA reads TGTGCCAGCAGTGGGACAGGGCTTTACGCTTTCTTT.

DNA of the CDR3: TGCAGTGCTAGGCCCGATTCCTACGAGCAGTACTTC. Protein: CSARPDSYEQYF. V gene TRBV20-1 combines with J gene TRBJ2-7; D uncertain. Germline V gene lookup returns CDR1 DFQATT and CDR2 SNEGSKA (reference sequence). V lost 3 bases and J 1 base, leaving 7 bases between the germline ends. This CDR3 contains 12 residues.

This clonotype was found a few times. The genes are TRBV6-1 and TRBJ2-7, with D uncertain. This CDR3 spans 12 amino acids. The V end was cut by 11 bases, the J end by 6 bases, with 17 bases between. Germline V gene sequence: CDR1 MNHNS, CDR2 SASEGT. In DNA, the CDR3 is TGTGCCGTCGGTCTATTGGGCCGCGAGCAGTACTTC. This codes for CAVGLLGREQYF.

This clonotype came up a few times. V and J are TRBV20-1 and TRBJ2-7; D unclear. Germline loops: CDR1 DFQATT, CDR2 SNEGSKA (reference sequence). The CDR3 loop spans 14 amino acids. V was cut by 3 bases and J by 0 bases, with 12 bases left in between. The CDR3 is CSASVPWGSYEQYF. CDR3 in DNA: TGCAGTGCTAGCGTACCCTGGGGCTCCTACGAGCAGTACTTC.

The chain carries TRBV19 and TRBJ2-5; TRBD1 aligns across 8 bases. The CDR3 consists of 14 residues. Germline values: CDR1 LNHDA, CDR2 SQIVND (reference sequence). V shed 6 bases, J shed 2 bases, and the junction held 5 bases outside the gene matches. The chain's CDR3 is CASRNRGSQETQYF. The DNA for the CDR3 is TGTGCCAGTAGGAACAGGGGGAGTCAAGAGACCCAGTACTTC. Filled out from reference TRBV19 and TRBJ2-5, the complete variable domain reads DGGITQSPKYLFRKEGQNVTLSCEQNLNHDAMYWYRQDPGQGLRLIYYSQIVNDFQKGDIAEGYSVSREKKESFPLTVTSAQKNPTAFYLCASRNRGSQETQYFGPGTRLLVL.

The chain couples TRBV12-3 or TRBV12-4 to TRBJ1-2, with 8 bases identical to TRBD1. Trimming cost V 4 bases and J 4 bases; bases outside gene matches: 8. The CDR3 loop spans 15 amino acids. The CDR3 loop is CASSSTGTGGYGYTF. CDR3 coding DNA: TGTGCCAGCAGTTCTACAGGGACAGGAGGCTATGGCTACACCTTC.

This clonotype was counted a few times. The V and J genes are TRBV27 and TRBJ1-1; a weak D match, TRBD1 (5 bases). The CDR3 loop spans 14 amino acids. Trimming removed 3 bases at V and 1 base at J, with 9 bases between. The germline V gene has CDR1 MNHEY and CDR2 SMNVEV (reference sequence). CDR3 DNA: TGTGCCAGCAGTTTCAGGGACCGGAACACTGAAGCTTTCTTT. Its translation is CASSFRDRNTEAFF.